Listed below are T cell receptor beta chains from one sample, sequenced in a study of STAT5B mutations in CD4+ large granular lymphocyte leukemia. Repertoires were generated with immunoSEQ multiplex PCR, while TCRdb's copy carries only in-frame clones and drops some. This table holds around 24,000 clones, 74% found once. Sample: CD4+ T cells from blood buffy coats. Source of these receptors: a human donor in good health. The CDR3 runs from the conserved cysteine through the conserved F or W. Each record gives: J gene, D gene, V gene, clone size, CDR3 protein, CDR3 DNA. A D gene is named only where the DNA matches it firmly. Some rows have no size entry. The others give once, few or many, or a class for an expanded clone.

j_gene: TRBJ1-4
d_gene: NA
v_gene: TRBV7-9
abundance: NA
CDR3aa: CASSPPGGTNEKLFF
CDR3nt: TGTGCCAGCAGCCCGCCGGGGGGGACTAATGAAAAACTGTTTTTT

j_gene: TRBJ2-3
d_gene: TRBD1
v_gene: TRBV6-5
abundance: NA
CDR3aa: CASNDRVAGDDTQYF
CDR3nt: TGTGCCAGCAATGACAGGGTAGCAGGTGACGATACGCAGTATTTT

j_gene: TRBJ1-4
d_gene: NA
v_gene: TRBV28
abundance: NA
CDR3aa: CASSLSSGTPTTNEKLFF
CDR3nt: TGTGCCAGCAGTTTAAGTTCCGGTACCCCGACAACTAATGAAAAACTGTTTTTT

j_gene: TRBJ1-5
d_gene: NA
v_gene: TRBV7-6
abundance: NA
CDR3aa: CASSHDRSQPQHF
CDR3nt: TGTGCCAGCAGCCACGACAGAAGTCAGCCCCAGCATTTT

j_gene: TRBJ2-6
d_gene: NA
v_gene: TRBV28
abundance: NA
CDR3aa: CAVLESSGANVLTF
CDR3nt: TGTGCCGTTCTCGAAAGCTCTGGGGCCAACGTCCTGACTTTC

j_gene: TRBJ2-2
d_gene: NA
v_gene: TRBV7-8
abundance: few
CDR3aa: CASSLYVLRNTGELFF
CDR3nt: TGTGCCAGCAGCTTGTACGTGCTAAGGAACACCGGGGAGCTGTTTTTT

j_gene: TRBJ2-6
d_gene: NA
v_gene: TRBV27
abundance: medium-sized
CDR3aa: CASSPRSGANVLTF
CDR3nt: TGTGCCAGCAGTCCCCGCTCTGGGGCCAACGTCCTGACTTTC

j_gene: TRBJ1-3
d_gene: NA
v_gene: TRBV7-2
abundance: NA
CDR3aa: CASSRTRGASGNTIYF
CDR3nt: TGTGCCAGCAGCAGGACACGGGGGGCCTCTGGAAACACCATATATTTT

j_gene: TRBJ2-3
d_gene: NA
v_gene: TRBV6-1
abundance: NA
CDR3aa: CASTFAVHTDTQYF
CDR3nt: TGTGCCAGCACGTTTGCCGTCCACACAGATACGCAGTATTTT

j_gene: TRBJ2-1
d_gene: TRBD2
v_gene: TRBV27
abundance: NA
CDR3aa: CASSSRLAGSNEQFF
CDR3nt: TGTGCCAGCAGTTCCCGACTAGCGGGAAGTAATGAGCAGTTCTTC

j_gene: TRBJ1-5
d_gene: NA
v_gene: TRBV21-1
abundance: NA
CDR3aa: CASSKVARGSQPQHF
CDR3nt: NA

j_gene: TRBJ2-5
d_gene: NA
v_gene: TRBV18
abundance: NA
CDR3aa: CASSAGGGRETQYF
CDR3nt: TGTGCCAGCTCAGCCGGGGGAGGACGAGAGACCCAGTACTTC

j_gene: TRBJ1-5
d_gene: TRBD1
v_gene: TRBV2
abundance: NA
CDR3aa: CASRGTGDQPQHF
CDR3nt: TGTGCCAGCAGGGGGACAGGGGACCAGCCCCAGCATTTT

j_gene: TRBJ1-2
d_gene: NA
v_gene: TRBV30
abundance: NA
CDR3aa: CAWSGLLVYGYTF
CDR3nt: TGTGCCTGGAGTGGTCTCCTGGTCTATGGCTACACCTTC

j_gene: TRBJ2-3
d_gene: NA
v_gene: TRBV18
abundance: NA
CDR3aa: CASSTTYPDTQYF
CDR3nt: TGTGCCAGCTCCACCACTTATCCAGATACGCAGTATTTT

j_gene: TRBJ2-3
d_gene: NA
v_gene: TRBV6-1
abundance: NA
CDR3aa: CASSERDGRDTQYF
CDR3nt: TGTGCCAGCAGTGAAAGGGACGGCCGAGATACGCAGTATTTT

j_gene: TRBJ1-1
d_gene: NA
v_gene: TRBV7-3
abundance: NA
CDR3aa: CASSPTGRQGGEAFF
CDR3nt: TGTGCCAGCAGCCCAACCGGACGACAAGGAGGTGAAGCTTTCTTT

j_gene: TRBJ2-1
d_gene: TRBD1
v_gene: TRBV19
abundance: NA
CDR3aa: CASSRGQGLINEQFF
CDR3nt: TGTGCCAGTAGTAGAGGACAGGGGCTTATAAATGAGCAGTTCTTC

j_gene: TRBJ2-5
d_gene: TRBD2
v_gene: TRBV5-5
abundance: NA
CDR3aa: CASSSPGEGETQYF
CDR3nt: TGTGCCAGCAGCTCCCCCGGGGAGGGAGAGACCCAGTACTTC

j_gene: TRBJ1-2
d_gene: NA
v_gene: TRBV9
abundance: NA
CDR3aa: CASSQVGGDRGYTF
CDR3nt: TGTGCCAGCAGTCAAGTAGGTGGGGATCGGGGCTACACCTTC

j_gene: TRBJ2-3
d_gene: TRBD2
v_gene: TRBV9
abundance: NA
CDR3aa: CASSWTSGTDTQYF
CDR3nt: TGTGCCAGCAGCTGGACTAGCGGCACAGATACGCAGTATTTT

j_gene: TRBJ2-3
d_gene: NA
v_gene: TRBV5-1
abundance: NA
CDR3aa: CASSLARGYTDTQYF
CDR3nt: TGCGCCAGCAGCTTGGCGAGGGGGTACACAGATACGCAGTATTTT

j_gene: TRBJ1-4
d_gene: TRBD1
v_gene: TRBV19
abundance: NA
CDR3aa: CASSPVGQGLNEKLFF
CDR3nt: TGTGCCAGTAGTCCTGTCGGACAGGGGCTAAATGAAAAACTGTTTTTT

j_gene: TRBJ1-1
d_gene: NA
v_gene: TRBV29-1
abundance: few
CDR3aa: CSVEGVLFTEAFF
CDR3nt: TGCAGCGTTGAAGGGGTCCTGTTCACTGAAGCTTTCTTT

j_gene: TRBJ1-2
d_gene: NA
v_gene: TRBV7-8
abundance: few
CDR3aa: CASSLEASGNYGYTF
CDR3nt: TGTGCCAGCAGCTTAGAGGCGTCCGGGAACTATGGCTACACCTTC

j_gene: TRBJ1-2
d_gene: NA
v_gene: TRBV10-2
abundance: NA
CDR3aa: CASREGPNYGYTF
CDR3nt: TGCGCCAGCAGGGAGGGGCCTAACTATGGCTACACCTTC